The sequence of this TCR beta chain was determined in a study of shared clonotypes between healthy human individuals. Study-level points and caveats: It was anticipated that sequencing depth would influence how many clonotypes donors shared.

This clone was recorded only once. What it binds is unknown. Sorted-subset replicate PCRs used around 220 ng DNA, tens of thousands of T cell genomes. Some clones are missing from TCRdb's copy, which holds only in-frame ones; the method was immunoSEQ multiplex PCR. The table includes a few hundred thousand clones, around 97% detected once. The germline V gene encodes CDR1 MDHEN and CDR2 SYDVKM. V lost 6 bases and J 0 bases, leaving 20 bases between the germline ends. This CDR3 region has 17 residues. V usage is TRBV28 and J usage is TRBJ1-1; weak D call: TRBD1 (6 bases). The sequence came from a woman under 40 in good health. The sequenced sample was naive CD4+ T cells sorted from blood. The sample's subset: CD45RA+ positively selected. CDR3 coding DNA: TGTGCCAGCAGACTCGGGGGGGGAGGACAGTTGAACACTGAAGCTTTCTTT. Translated, it gives CASRLGGGGQLNTEAFF. The whole variable domain, filled in from reference TRBV28 and TRBJ1-1, reads DVKVTQSSRYLVKRTGEKVFLECVQDMDHENMFWYRQDPGLGLRLIYFSYDVKMKEKGDIPEGYSVSREKKERFSLILESASTNQTSMYLCASRLGGGGQLNTEAFFGQGTRLTVV.